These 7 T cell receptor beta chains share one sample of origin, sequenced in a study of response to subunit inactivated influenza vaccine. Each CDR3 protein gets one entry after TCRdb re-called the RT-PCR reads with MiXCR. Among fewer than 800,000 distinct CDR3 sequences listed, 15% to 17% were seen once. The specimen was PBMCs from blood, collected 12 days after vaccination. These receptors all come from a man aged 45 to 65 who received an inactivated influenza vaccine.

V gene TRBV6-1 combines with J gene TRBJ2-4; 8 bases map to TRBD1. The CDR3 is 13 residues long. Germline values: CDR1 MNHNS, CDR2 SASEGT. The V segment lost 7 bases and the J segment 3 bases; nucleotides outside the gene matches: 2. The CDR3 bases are TGTGCCAGCAAAGACAGGGGCAAAAACATTCAGTACTTC. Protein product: CASKDRGKNIQYF.

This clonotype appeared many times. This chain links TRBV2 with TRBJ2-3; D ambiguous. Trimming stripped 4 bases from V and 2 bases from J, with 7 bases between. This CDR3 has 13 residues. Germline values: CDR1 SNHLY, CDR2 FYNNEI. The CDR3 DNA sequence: TGTGCCAGCAGTGTCGGCTACACAGATACGCAGTATTTT. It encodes CASSVGYTDTQYF.

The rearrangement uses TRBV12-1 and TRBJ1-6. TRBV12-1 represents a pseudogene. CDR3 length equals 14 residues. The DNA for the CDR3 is TGTGCCAGCAGCTTTCGGGGTTACGGATCACCCCTCCACTTT. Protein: CASSFRGYGSPLHF.

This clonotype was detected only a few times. CDR3 nucleotides: TGCGCCAGCAGCCAGTGGGGGGAGGTTAAGAACACCGGGGAGCTGTTTTTT. It translates to CASSQWGEVKNTGELFF. The genes are TRBV4-1 and TRBJ2-2, with D possibly matching TRBD2 (6 bases). Germline values: CDR1 MGHRA, CDR2 YSYEKL. CDR3 length: 17 amino acids. V gave up 3 bases and J gave up 1 base, with 15 bases separating them.

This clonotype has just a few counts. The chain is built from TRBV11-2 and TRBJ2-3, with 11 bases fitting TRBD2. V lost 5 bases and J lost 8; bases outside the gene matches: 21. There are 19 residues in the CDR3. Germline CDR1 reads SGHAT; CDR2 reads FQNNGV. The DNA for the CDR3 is TGTGCCAGCAGCCCCAGATCCGGGACTAGCGGACGCGAGGGGGTTACGCAGTATTTT. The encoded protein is CASSPRSGTSGREGVTQYF.

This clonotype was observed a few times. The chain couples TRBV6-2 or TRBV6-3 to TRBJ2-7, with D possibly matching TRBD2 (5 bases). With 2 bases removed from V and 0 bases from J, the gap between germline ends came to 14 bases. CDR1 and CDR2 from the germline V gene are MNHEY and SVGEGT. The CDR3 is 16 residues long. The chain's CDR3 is CASSYHGRLNSYEQYF. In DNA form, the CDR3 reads TGTGCCAGCAGTTACCACGGGCGACTAAACTCCTACGAGCAGTACTTC.

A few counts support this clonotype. CDR3 in DNA: TGCAGCGTGACAGCTGGGCCCCAGCATTTT. It translates to CSVTAGPQHF. The rearrangement joins TRBV29-1 to TRBJ1-5; tentative D call: TRBD1 (5 bases). The CDR3 length is 10 residues. The V and J ends lost 6 bases and 9 bases respectively, with 9 bases between them. The germline V gene encodes CDR1 SQVTM and CDR2 ANQGSEA.